The rows below give T cell receptor beta chains drawn from one sample of a study of cytomegalovirus exposure and HLA in healthy donors. Clones were read by immunoSEQ multiplex PCR, and TCRdb kept only the in-frame ones, dropping some. Counted here are about 59,000 clones, roughly 90% occurring once; the ten biggest clones make up approximately 1.6%. Sequencing was performed on PBMCs. These receptor sequences come from a man aged 25 to 40 in good health and CMV-seropositive. Each CDR3 is given with its conserved first and last residue. The order of the fields is V gene, clone size, D gene, J gene, CDR3 protein, CDR3 DNA. D genes are given only for firm matches. Size tells how often a clone was seen (once, few, many) or the class of an expanded clone, and some rows leave it out.

v_gene: TRBV19
abundance: .
d_gene: TRBD1
j_gene: TRBJ1-5
CDR3aa: CASNTPGQGFQPQHF
CDR3nt: TGTGCCAGTAACACTCCGGGACAGGGGTTTCAGCCCCAGCATTTT

v_gene: TRBV14
abundance: .
d_gene: .
j_gene: TRBJ1-1
CDR3aa: CASSQVLNTEAFF
CDR3nt: TGTGCCAGCAGCCAAGTCTTGAACACTGAAGCTTTCTTT

v_gene: TRBV7-6
abundance: .
d_gene: .
j_gene: TRBJ1-1
CDR3aa: CASSLQGSTEAFF
CDR3nt: TGTGCCAGCAGCTTACAGGGTTCCACTGAAGCTTTCTTT

v_gene: TRBV19
abundance: .
d_gene: TRBD1
j_gene: TRBJ2-1
CDR3aa: CASNTGELSYNEQFF
CDR3nt: TGTGCCAGTAACACAGGGGAGTTGTCCTACAATGAGCAGTTCTTC

v_gene: TRBV30
abundance: .
d_gene: TRBD2
j_gene: TRBJ2-1
CDR3aa: CAWSAVGGRLDEQFF
CDR3nt: TGTGCCTGGAGCGCCGTGGGCGGGAGACTAGATGAGCAGTTCTTC

v_gene: TRBV7-3
abundance: .
d_gene: TRBD1
j_gene: TRBJ1-1
CDR3aa: CASSIRDSMNTEAFF
CDR3nt: TGTGCCAGCAGCATCCGGGACAGCATGAACACTGAAGCTTTCTTT

v_gene: TRBV27
abundance: .
d_gene: .
j_gene: TRBJ2-1
CDR3aa: CASSLRRARNEQFF
CDR3nt: TGTGCCAGCAGTTTACGCAGGGCTAGGAATGAGCAGTTCTTC

v_gene: TRBV27
abundance: .
d_gene: TRBD2
j_gene: TRBJ2-3
CDR3aa: CASSLNVPSGRSTDTQYF
CDR3nt: TGTGCCAGCAGCCTAAATGTTCCTAGCGGGAGAAGCACAGATACGCAGTATTTT

v_gene: TRBV19
abundance: few
d_gene: .
j_gene: TRBJ2-7
CDR3aa: CASSIAVLEVQYF
CDR3nt: TGTGCCAGTAGTATAGCTGTTCTGGAGGTGCAGTACTTC

v_gene: TRBV18
abundance: .
d_gene: TRBD1
j_gene: TRBJ1-1
CDR3aa: CASSQNGQGGTEAFF
CDR3nt: TGTGCCAGCTCACAAAACGGACAGGGTGGAACTGAAGCTTTCTTT

v_gene: TRBV7-2
abundance: .
d_gene: TRBD2
j_gene: TRBJ2-7
CDR3aa: CASSLVAGGPGYEQYF
CDR3nt: TGTGCCAGCAGCTTAGTAGCGGGAGGGCCTGGCTACGAGCAGTACTTC

v_gene: TRBV18
abundance: once
d_gene: TRBD1
j_gene: TRBJ2-2
CDR3aa: CASSLTGLGTGELFF
CDR3nt: TGTGCCAGCTCACTGACAGGGCTTGGAACCGGGGAGCTGTTTTTT

v_gene: TRBV7-8
abundance: .
d_gene: .
j_gene: TRBJ2-3
CDR3aa: CASSAQGDTQYF
CDR3nt: TGTGCCAGCAGCGCCCAGGGAGATACGCAGTATTTT

v_gene: TRBV30
abundance: .
d_gene: TRBD1
j_gene: TRBJ1-4
CDR3aa: CAWSRDRTGVNEKLFF
CDR3nt: TGTGCCTGGAGCCGGGACAGGACGGGGGTTAATGAAAAACTGTTTTTT

v_gene: TRBV6-1
abundance: .
d_gene: .
j_gene: TRBJ2-3
CDR3aa: CASTYSSTDTQYF
CDR3nt: TGTGCCAGCACATACAGTAGCACAGATACGCAGTATTTT

v_gene: TRBV29-1
abundance: once
d_gene: .
j_gene: TRBJ2-1
CDR3aa: CSVDPAGRSYNEQFF
CDR3nt: TGCAGCGTGGACCCAGCGGGCCGCTCCTACAATGAGCAGTTCTTC

v_gene: TRBV28
abundance: .
d_gene: TRBD1
j_gene: TRBJ1-2
CDR3aa: CASSPWTGNYGYTF
CDR3nt: TGTGCCAGCAGTCCCTGGACAGGGAACTATGGCTACACCTTC

v_gene: TRBV9
abundance: .
d_gene: TRBD1
j_gene: TRBJ2-7
CDR3aa: CASSSPGTGAINEQYF
CDR3nt: TGTGCCAGCAGCTCTCCCGGGACAGGGGCGATCAACGAGCAGTACTTC

v_gene: TRBV25-1
abundance: few
d_gene: TRBD2
j_gene: TRBJ2-2
CDR3aa: CASSEPLSGRQSGELFF
CDR3nt: TGTGCCAGCAGTGAACCCCTTAGCGGGAGGCAGAGCGGGGAGCTGTTTTTT

v_gene: TRBV7-6
abundance: few
d_gene: .
j_gene: TRBJ1-5
CDR3aa: CASSLQGRPQHF
CDR3nt: TGTGCCAGCAGCCTCCAGGGGCGGCCCCAGCATTTT

v_gene: TRBV28
abundance: .
d_gene: TRBD2
j_gene: TRBJ2-5
CDR3aa: CASSSRGAGVRETQYF
CDR3nt: TGTGCCAGCAGTTCCCGGGGAGCGGGAGTCAGGGAGACCCAGTACTTC

v_gene: TRBV27
abundance: once
d_gene: .
j_gene: TRBJ2-6
CDR3aa: CASSFRAGQRSSGANVLTF
CDR3nt: TGTGCCAGCAGTTTTAGGGCCGGACAGCGGTCCTCTGGGGCCAACGTCCTGACTTTC

v_gene: TRBV19
abundance: .
d_gene: TRBD2
j_gene: TRBJ2-7
CDR3aa: CASSIGASGYEQYF
CDR3nt: TGTGCCAGTAGTATCGGGGCTAGCGGGTACGAGCAGTACTTC

v_gene: TRBV6-5
abundance: .
d_gene: TRBD1
j_gene: TRBJ1-4
CDR3aa: CASTETGGAFEKLFF
CDR3nt: TGTGCCAGCACCGAGACAGGGGGCGCATTTGAAAAACTGTTTTTT

v_gene: TRBV5-5
abundance: .
d_gene: TRBD1
j_gene: TRBJ1-4
CDR3aa: CASSEGALGEKLFF
CDR3nt: TGTGCCAGCAGCGAGGGGGCGCTCGGTGAAAAACTGTTTTTT

v_gene: TRBV7-9
abundance: .
d_gene: .
j_gene: TRBJ1-6
CDR3aa: CASSRQSYNSPLHF
CDR3nt: TGTGCCAGCAGCCGACAGTCCTATAATTCACCCCTCCACTTT

v_gene: TRBV5-4
abundance: .
d_gene: .
j_gene: TRBJ2-5
CDR3aa: CASSLRGSETQYF
CDR3nt: TGTGCCAGCAGCTTGCGGGGGTCAGAGACCCAGTACTTC

v_gene: TRBV4-1
abundance: .
d_gene: TRBD2
j_gene: TRBJ2-1
CDR3aa: CASSQDGTSGQQFF
CDR3nt: TGCGCCAGCAGCCAAGATGGGACTAGCGGCCAGCAGTTCTTC

v_gene: TRBV6-5
abundance: once
d_gene: .
j_gene: TRBJ2-7
CDR3aa: CASSSRDSYEQYF
CDR3nt: TGTGCCAGCAGTTCTCGGGACTCCTACGAGCAGTACTTC

v_gene: TRBV6-5
abundance: .
d_gene: .
j_gene: TRBJ2-7
CDR3aa: CASSYSGSYEQYF
CDR3nt: TGTGCCAGCAGTTACTCGGGCAGCTACGAGCAGTACTTC

v_gene: TRBV2
abundance: .
d_gene: TRBD2
j_gene: TRBJ2-3
CDR3aa: CASRTSGIPPNTQYF
CDR3nt: TGTGCCAGCCGGACTAGCGGGATCCCTCCTAATACGCAGTATTTT

v_gene: TRBV11-2
abundance: .
d_gene: TRBD2
j_gene: TRBJ2-1
CDR3aa: CASSHRGLAGGSDEQFF
CDR3nt: TGTGCCAGCAGCCACCGGGGACTAGCGGGAGGGTCCGATGAGCAGTTCTTC

v_gene: TRBV2
abundance: .
d_gene: .
j_gene: TRBJ1-6
CDR3aa: CASTERVYNSPLHF
CDR3nt: TGTGCCAGCACCGAGAGAGTCTACAATTCACCCCTCCACTTT

v_gene: TRBV7-6
abundance: .
d_gene: TRBD2
j_gene: TRBJ2-1
CDR3aa: CASTVGLAGAPGYEQFF
CDR3nt: TGTGCCAGCACCGTTGGACTAGCGGGAGCCCCCGGGTATGAGCAGTTCTTC

v_gene: TRBV5-1
abundance: once
d_gene: TRBD1
j_gene: TRBJ1-2
CDR3aa: CASSLGGQEGYGYTF
CDR3nt: TGCGCCAGCAGCTTGGGCGGACAGGAGGGCTATGGCTACACCTTC

v_gene: TRBV12-2
abundance: .
d_gene: .
j_gene: TRBJ1-5
CDR3aa: CASRLGRSYLYSNQPQHF
CDR3nt: TGTGCAAGTCGCTTAGGCAGGTCCTACCTTTATAGCAATCAGCCCCAGCATTTT

v_gene: TRBV30
abundance: .
d_gene: .
j_gene: TRBJ2-2
CDR3aa: CAWSRTGSGELFF
CDR3nt: TGTGCCTGGAGTCGTACAGGGTCCGGGGAGCTGTTTTTT

v_gene: TRBV7-9
abundance: .
d_gene: TRBD1
j_gene: TRBJ1-1
CDR3aa: CASSLDRGAEAFF
CDR3nt: TGTGCCAGCAGCTTAGACAGGGGGGCTGAAGCTTTCTTT

v_gene: TRBV29-1
abundance: .
d_gene: TRBD2
j_gene: TRBJ2-1
CDR3aa: CSVEREGTQFF
CDR3nt: TGCAGCGTTGAACGGGAGGGAACGCAGTTCTTC

v_gene: TRBV11-1
abundance: once
d_gene: .
j_gene: TRBJ2-1
CDR3aa: CASSSTQGLIYNEQFF
CDR3nt: TGTGCCAGCAGCTCTACACAGGGTTTGATCTACAATGAGCAGTTCTTC

v_gene: TRBV7-7
abundance: once
d_gene: .
j_gene: TRBJ2-5
CDR3aa: CTSSSLGQGLQETQYF
CDR3nt: TGTACTAGCAGCTCCCTAGGCCAGGGGCTCCAAGAGACCCAGTACTTC

v_gene: TRBV7-9
abundance: .
d_gene: TRBD2
j_gene: TRBJ2-1
CDR3aa: CASSLASGRNNEQFF
CDR3nt: TGTGCCAGCAGCTTAGCTAGCGGGAGGAACAATGAGCAGTTCTTC

v_gene: TRBV29-1
abundance: few
d_gene: .
j_gene: TRBJ2-7
CDR3aa: CSVSQDAYEQYF
CDR3nt: TGCAGCGTTAGTCAGGATGCCTACGAGCAGTACTTC

v_gene: TRBV14
abundance: .
d_gene: TRBD1
j_gene: TRBJ1-1
CDR3aa: CASSPRQGRGTEAFF
CDR3nt: TGTGCCAGCAGCCCGCGACAGGGGCGGGGGACTGAAGCTTTCTTT

v_gene: TRBV2
abundance: .
d_gene: .
j_gene: TRBJ2-3
CDR3aa: CASSLGQSGADTQYF
CDR3nt: TGTGCCAGCAGTTTAGGACAGAGTGGGGCAGATACGCAGTATTTT

v_gene: TRBV7-2
abundance: .
d_gene: TRBD2
j_gene: TRBJ2-1
CDR3aa: CASSKTSGRARNEQFF
CDR3nt: TGTGCCAGCAGCAAGACTAGCGGGAGGGCCCGCAATGAGCAGTTCTTC

v_gene: TRBV16
abundance: .
d_gene: TRBD1
j_gene: TRBJ1-2
CDR3aa: CASSHSGTANYGYTF
CDR3nt: TGTGCCAGCAGCCATTCCGGGACAGCGAACTATGGCTACACCTTC

v_gene: TRBV19
abundance: .
d_gene: .
j_gene: TRBJ1-2
CDR3aa: CASSPSGGGLWYGYTF
CDR3nt: TGTGCCAGTAGTCCCTCGGGGGGCGGACTTTGGTATGGCTACACCTTC

v_gene: TRBV19
abundance: .
d_gene: TRBD2
j_gene: TRBJ2-7
CDR3aa: CASSRALAAEQYF
CDR3nt: TGTGCCAGTAGTAGGGCCCTAGCGGCCGAGCAGTACTTC

v_gene: TRBV7-9
abundance: .
d_gene: TRBD2
j_gene: TRBJ2-5
CDR3aa: CASSPSLTSGPKETQYF
CDR3nt: TGTGCCAGCAGCCCGAGCTTGACTAGCGGACCTAAGGAGACCCAGTACTTC

v_gene: TRBV20-1
abundance: .
d_gene: .
j_gene: TRBJ2-1
CDR3aa: CSADGSYEQFF
CDR3nt: TGCAGTGCTGACGGGTCGTATGAGCAGTTCTTC

v_gene: TRBV25-1
abundance: .
d_gene: .
j_gene: TRBJ1-1
CDR3aa: CASIRTGTSGTEAFF
CDR3nt: TGTGCCAGCATAAGAACCGGGACTTCGGGCACTGAAGCTTTCTTT

v_gene: TRBV29-1
abundance: .
d_gene: TRBD2
j_gene: TRBJ2-7
CDR3aa: CSVASSGRAGEQYF
CDR3nt: TGCAGCGTTGCGTCTAGCGGGAGGGCCGGCGAGCAGTACTTC

v_gene: TRBV5-5
abundance: few
d_gene: .
j_gene: TRBJ2-7
CDR3aa: CASSLGLRGYEQYF
CDR3nt: TGTGCCAGCAGCTTGGGCCTAAGAGGGTACGAGCAGTACTTC

v_gene: TRBV27
abundance: .
d_gene: TRBD1
j_gene: TRBJ2-2
CDR3aa: CASRGDRGETGELFF
CDR3nt: TGTGCCAGCAGGGGGGACAGGGGTGAAACCGGGGAGCTGTTTTTT

v_gene: TRBV10-3
abundance: .
d_gene: TRBD1
j_gene: TRBJ2-7
CDR3aa: CAISEGGREQYF
CDR3nt: TGTGCCATCAGTGAAGGGGGCCGGGAGCAGTACTTC

v_gene: TRBV7-8
abundance: .
d_gene: TRBD1
j_gene: TRBJ1-2
CDR3aa: CASSLAGTGENYGYTF
CDR3nt: TGTGCCAGCAGCTTAGCCGGGACAGGGGAAAACTATGGCTACACCTTC